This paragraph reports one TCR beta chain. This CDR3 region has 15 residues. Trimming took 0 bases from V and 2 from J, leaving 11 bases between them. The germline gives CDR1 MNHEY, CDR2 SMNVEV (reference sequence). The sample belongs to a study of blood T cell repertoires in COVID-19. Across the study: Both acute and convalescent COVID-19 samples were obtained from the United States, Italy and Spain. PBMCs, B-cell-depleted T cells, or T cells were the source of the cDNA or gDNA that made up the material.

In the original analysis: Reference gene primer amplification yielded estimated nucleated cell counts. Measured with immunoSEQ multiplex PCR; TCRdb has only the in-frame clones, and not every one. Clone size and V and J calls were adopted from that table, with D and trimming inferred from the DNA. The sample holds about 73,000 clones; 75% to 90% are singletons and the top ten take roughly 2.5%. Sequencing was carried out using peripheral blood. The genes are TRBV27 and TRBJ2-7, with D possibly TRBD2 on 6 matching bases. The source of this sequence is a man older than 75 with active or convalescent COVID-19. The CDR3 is CASSLSWRGPYEQYF. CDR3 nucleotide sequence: TGTGCCAGCAGTTTATCGTGGAGGGGCCCCTACGAGCAGTACTTC.